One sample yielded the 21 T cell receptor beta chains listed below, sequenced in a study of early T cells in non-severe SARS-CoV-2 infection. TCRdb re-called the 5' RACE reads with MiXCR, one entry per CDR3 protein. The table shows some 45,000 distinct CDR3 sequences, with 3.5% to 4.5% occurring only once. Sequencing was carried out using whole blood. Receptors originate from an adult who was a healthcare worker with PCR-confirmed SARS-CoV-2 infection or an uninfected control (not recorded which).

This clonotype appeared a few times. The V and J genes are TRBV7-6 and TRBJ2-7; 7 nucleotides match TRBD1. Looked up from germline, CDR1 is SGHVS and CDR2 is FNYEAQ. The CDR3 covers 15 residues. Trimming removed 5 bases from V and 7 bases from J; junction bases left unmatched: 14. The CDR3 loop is CASSTGQTNRKEQYF. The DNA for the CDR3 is TGTGCCAGCAGCACGGGACAGACGAATCGAAAGGAGCAGTACTTC.

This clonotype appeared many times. As DNA, the CDR3 is TGCAGCGTTGAAGGATACAGGGAGGGATCCTACGAGCAGTACTTC. The encoded protein is CSVEGYREGSYEQYF. The chain couples TRBV29-1 to TRBJ2-7; a weak D match, TRBD2 (7 bases). Germline V CDR1 and CDR2: SQVTM, ANQGSEA. Trimming left V 1 base short and J 1 base short, with 14 bases between. The CDR3 runs to 15 residues.

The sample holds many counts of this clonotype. The CDR3 DNA reads as TGTGCCAGCAGTCCCGACAGGGTAAAGGACTATGGCTACACCTTC. Translation: CASSPDRVKDYGYTF. V is TRBV6-2 or TRBV6-3 and J is TRBJ1-2, with 7 bases matching TRBD1. J gave up 3 bases and V 5 bases, and 9 bases lay outside the gene matches. The V gene's germline CDR1 is MNHEY and CDR2 SVGEGT. This CDR3 contains 15 residues.

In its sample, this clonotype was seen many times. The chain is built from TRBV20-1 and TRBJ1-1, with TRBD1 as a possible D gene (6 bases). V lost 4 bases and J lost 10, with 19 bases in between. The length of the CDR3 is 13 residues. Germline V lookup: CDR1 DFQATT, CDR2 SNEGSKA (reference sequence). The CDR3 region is CSANAGGLFGAFF. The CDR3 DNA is TGCAGTGCTAACGCGGGGGGGCTCTTTGGAGCTTTCTTT.

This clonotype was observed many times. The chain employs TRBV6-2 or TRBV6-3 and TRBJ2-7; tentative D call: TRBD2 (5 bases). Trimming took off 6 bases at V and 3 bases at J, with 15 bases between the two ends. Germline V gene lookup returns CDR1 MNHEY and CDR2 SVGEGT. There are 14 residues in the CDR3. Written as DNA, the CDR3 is TGTGCCAGCAGCAACCCCGGGGTTATCTACGAGCAGTACTTC. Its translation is CASSNPGVIYEQYF.

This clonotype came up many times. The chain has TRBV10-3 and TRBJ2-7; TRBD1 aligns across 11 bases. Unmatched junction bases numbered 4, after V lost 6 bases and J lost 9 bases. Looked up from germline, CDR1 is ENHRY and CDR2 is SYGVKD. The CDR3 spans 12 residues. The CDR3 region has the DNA TGTGCCATCAGCCAGGGACAGGGGGGGCAGTACTTC. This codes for CAISQGQGGQYF.

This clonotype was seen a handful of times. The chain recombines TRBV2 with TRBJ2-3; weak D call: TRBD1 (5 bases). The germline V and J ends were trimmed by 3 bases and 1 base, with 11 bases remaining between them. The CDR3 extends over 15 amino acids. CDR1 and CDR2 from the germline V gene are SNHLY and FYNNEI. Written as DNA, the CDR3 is TGTGCCAGCAGTGATGGCAGGGCCCGCACAGATACGCAGTATTTT. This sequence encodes CASSDGRARTDTQYF. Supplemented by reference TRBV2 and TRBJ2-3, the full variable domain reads EPEVTQTPSHQVTQMGQEVILRCVPISNHLYFYWYRQILGQKVEFLVSFYNNEISEKSEIFDDQFSVERPDGSNFTLKIRSTKLEDSAMYFCASSDGRARTDTQYFGPGTRLTVL.

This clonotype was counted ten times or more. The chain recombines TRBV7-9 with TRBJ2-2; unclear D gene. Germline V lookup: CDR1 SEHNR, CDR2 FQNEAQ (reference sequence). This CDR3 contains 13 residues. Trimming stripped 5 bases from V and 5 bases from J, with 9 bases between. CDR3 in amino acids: CASSPELTGELFF. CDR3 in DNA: TGTGCCAGCAGCCCCGAGCTGACCGGGGAGCTGTTTTTT.

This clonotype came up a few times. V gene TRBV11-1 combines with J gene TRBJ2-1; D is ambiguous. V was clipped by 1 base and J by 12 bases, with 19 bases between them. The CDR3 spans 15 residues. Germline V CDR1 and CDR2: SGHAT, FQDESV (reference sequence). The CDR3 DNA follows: TGTGCCAGCAGCTTAGGAGGCATTGGCCGTATCGTGCAGTTCTTC. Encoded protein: CASSLGGIGRIVQFF.

This CDR3 reads CASSSEREQYF. The CDR3 coding sequence is TGCGCCAGCAGCAGTGAAAGGGAGCAGTACTTC. The chain recombines TRBV5-1 with TRBJ2-7, with D unresolved. The CDR3 covers 11 residues. The germline V gene encodes CDR1 SGHRS and CDR2 YFSETQ. The V end was cut by 4 bases, the J end by 7 bases, with 9 bases between.

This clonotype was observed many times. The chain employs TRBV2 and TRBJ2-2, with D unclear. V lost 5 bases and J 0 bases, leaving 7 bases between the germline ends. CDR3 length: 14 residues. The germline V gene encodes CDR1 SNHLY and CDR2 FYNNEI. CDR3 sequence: CASSPFSNTGELFF. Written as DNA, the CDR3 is TGTGCCAGCAGTCCTTTTTCGAACACCGGGGAGCTGTTTTTT.

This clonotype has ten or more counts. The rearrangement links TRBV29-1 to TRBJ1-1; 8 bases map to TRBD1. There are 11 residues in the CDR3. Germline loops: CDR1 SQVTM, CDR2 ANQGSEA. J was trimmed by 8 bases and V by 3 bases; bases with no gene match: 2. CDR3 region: CSVDSGGEAFF. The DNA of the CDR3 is TGCAGCGTTGATTCAGGGGGCGAAGCTTTCTTT.

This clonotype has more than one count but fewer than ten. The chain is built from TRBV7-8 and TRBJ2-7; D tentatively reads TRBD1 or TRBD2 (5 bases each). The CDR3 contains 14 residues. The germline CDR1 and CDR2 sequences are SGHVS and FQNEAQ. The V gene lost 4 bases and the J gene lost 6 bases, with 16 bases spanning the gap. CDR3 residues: CASSSSGTVGEQYF. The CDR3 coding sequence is TGTGCCAGCAGCTCCTCCGGGACCGTCGGCGAGCAGTACTTC.

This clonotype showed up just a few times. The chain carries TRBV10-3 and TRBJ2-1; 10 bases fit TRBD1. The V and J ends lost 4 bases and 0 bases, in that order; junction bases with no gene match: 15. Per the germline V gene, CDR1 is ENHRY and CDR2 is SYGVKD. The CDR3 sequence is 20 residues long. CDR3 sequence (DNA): TGTGCCATCAGTGGGAGGGACAGGGGTCTTCCCCTTAGCTCCTACAATGAGCAGTTCTTC. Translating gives CAISGRDRGLPLSSYNEQFF.

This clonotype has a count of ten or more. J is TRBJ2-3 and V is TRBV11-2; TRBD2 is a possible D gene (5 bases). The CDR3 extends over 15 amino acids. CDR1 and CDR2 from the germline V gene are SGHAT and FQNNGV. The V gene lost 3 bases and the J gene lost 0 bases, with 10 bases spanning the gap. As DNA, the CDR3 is TGTGCCAGCAGCTTGGGGAGTTGGAGCACAGATACGCAGTATTTT. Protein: CASSLGSWSTDTQYF. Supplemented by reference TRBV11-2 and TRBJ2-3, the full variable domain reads EAGVAQSPRYKIIEKRQSVAFWCNPISGHATLYWYQQILGQGPKLLIQFQNNGVVDDSQLPKDRFSAERLKGVDSTLKIQPAKLEDSAVYLCASSLGSWSTDTQYFGPGTRLTVL.

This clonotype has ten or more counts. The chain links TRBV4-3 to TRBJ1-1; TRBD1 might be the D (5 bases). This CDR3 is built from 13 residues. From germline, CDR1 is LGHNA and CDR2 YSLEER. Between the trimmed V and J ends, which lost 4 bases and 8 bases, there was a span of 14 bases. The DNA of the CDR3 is TGCGCCAGCAGCCGAGATAGATGGACAGAAGCTTTCTTT. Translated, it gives CASSRDRWTEAFF.

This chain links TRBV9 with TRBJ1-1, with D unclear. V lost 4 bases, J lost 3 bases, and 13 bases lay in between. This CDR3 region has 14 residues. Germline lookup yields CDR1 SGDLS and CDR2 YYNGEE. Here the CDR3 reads CASSPRSIDTEAFF. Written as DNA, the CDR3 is TGTGCCAGCAGCCCGAGGTCAATCGACACTGAAGCTTTCTTT.

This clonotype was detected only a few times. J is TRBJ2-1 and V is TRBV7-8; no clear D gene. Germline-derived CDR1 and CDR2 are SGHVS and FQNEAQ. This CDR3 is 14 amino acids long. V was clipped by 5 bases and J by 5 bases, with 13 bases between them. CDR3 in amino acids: CASSPGDRDNEQFF. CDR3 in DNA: TGTGCCAGCAGCCCAGGTGACCGAGACAATGAGCAGTTCTTC.

The CDR3 protein is CAWSLTGFYGYTF. The CDR3, as DNA: TGTGCCTGGAGTTTAACGGGATTCTATGGCTACACCTTC. The chain carries TRBV30 and TRBJ1-2; no clear D gene. Germline values: CDR1 GTSNPN, CDR2 SVGIG (reference sequence). V lost 2 bases and J 4 bases, leaving 11 bases between the germline ends. The CDR3 is 13 amino acids.

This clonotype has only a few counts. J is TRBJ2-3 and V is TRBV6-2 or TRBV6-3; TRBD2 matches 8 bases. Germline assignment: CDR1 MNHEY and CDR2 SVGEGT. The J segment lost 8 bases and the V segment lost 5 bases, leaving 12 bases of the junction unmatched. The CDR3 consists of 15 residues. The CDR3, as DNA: TGTGCCAGCAGTCCAGGGACTAGTACTTTTGGTACGCAGTATTTT. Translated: CASSPGTSTFGTQYF.

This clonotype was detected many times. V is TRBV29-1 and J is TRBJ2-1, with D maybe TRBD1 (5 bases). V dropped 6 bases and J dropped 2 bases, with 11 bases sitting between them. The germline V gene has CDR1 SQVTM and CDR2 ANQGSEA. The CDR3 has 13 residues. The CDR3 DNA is TGCAGCGTCCAGGGTGACACCTACAATGAGCAGTTCTTC. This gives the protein CSVQGDTYNEQFF.